Included here is one T cell receptor beta chain sequence, with context. Its antigen is as yet unknown. The data originate from a study of T cell responses to AZD1222 COVID-19 vaccine. The study, taken as a whole, reports: Baseline antibody screening turned up just six or seven seropositive AZD1222 recipients. Clonal diversity may have been underestimated in mostly white British donors. A reported finding is that nearly half of spike-specific TCRs target unmutated variant regions. Spike-specific TCR breadth and depth went up after people got two AZD1222 doses.

The length of the CDR3 is 15 residues. Germline CDR1 and CDR2: SGHNT and YENEEA. Unmatched junction bases numbered 9, after V lost 3 bases and J lost 7 bases. Assay used: immunoSEQ multiplex PCR; TCRdb lists only in-frame clones, some missing. The table shows roughly 130,000 clones, with around 93% occurring only once. The sample here was peripheral blood, taken on day 0 of AZD1222 vaccination. The chain recombines TRBV11-3 with TRBJ2-1; 7 nucleotides match TRBD2. This TCR was recovered from an adult in good health. CDR3 bases: TGTGCCAGCAGCTTTGGAAGGGGACTACCTAATGAGCAGTTCTTC. It encodes CASSFGRGLPNEQFF. Combining the CDR3 with reference TRBV11-3 and TRBJ2-1 gives the whole variable domain EAGVVQSPRYKIIEKKQPVAFWCNPISGHNTLYWYLQNLGQGPELLIRYENEEAVDDSQLPKDRFSAERLKGVDSTLKIQPAELGDSAVYLCASSFGRGLPNEQFFGPGTRLTVL.